This T cell receptor beta chain was obtained from a study of cytomegalovirus exposure and HLA in healthy donors. Germline CDR1 is MGHRA and CDR2 is YSYEKL. The V end was cut by 4 bases, the J end by 7 bases, with 20 bases between. CDR3 size: 16 residues. 13 Jbeta primers and 60 Vbeta primers were used for the PCR. TCRdb's table, derived via immunoSEQ multiplex PCR, lists solely in-frame clones and lacks some. The top ten hold around 5% of the sample, which has about 150,000 clones, more than 80% seen once. This clonotype was sampled from a man aged 18 to 29 in good health and CMV-seronegative. The sample was PBMCs. The J gene is TRBJ1-5, the V gene TRBV4-1, with TRBD1 as a possible D gene (5 bases). The CDR3 region has the DNA TGCGCCAGCAGCCGAGACGGGGGTATGGTGGAGCAGCCCCAGCATTTT. The encoded protein is CASSRDGGMVEQPQHF.